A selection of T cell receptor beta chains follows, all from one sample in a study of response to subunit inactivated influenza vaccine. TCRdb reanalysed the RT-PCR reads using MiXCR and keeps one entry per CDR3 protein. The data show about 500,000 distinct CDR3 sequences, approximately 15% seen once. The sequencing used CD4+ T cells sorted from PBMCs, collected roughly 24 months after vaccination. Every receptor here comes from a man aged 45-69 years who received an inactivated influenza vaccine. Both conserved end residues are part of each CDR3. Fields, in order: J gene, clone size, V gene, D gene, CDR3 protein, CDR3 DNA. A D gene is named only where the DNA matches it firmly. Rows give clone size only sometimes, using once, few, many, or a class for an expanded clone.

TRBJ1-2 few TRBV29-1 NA CSVEVGKGLRHGYTF TGCAGCGTTGAAGTGGGGAAGGGGTTAAGGCATGGCTACACCTTC
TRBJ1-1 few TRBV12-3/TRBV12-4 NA CASSRGGYEAFF TGTGCCAGCTCTCGGGGAGGATATGAAGCTTTCTTT
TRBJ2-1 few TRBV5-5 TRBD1 CASSHRTGTYNEQFF TGTGCCAGCAGCCACCGGACAGGGACCTACAATGAGCAGTTCTTC
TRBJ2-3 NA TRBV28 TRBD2 CASSSFRGLAGSTDTQYF TGTGCCAGCAGTTCCTTCCGTGGACTAGCGGGCAGCACAGATACGCAGTATTTT
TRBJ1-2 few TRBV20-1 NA CSASVGYTF TGCAGTGCTAGTGTTGGCTACACCTTC
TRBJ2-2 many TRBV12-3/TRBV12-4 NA CASVAEGGELFF TGTGCCAGCGTCGCAGAGGGCGGGGAGCTGTTTTTT
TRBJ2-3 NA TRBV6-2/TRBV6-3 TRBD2 CASSLAGAEYTQYF TGTGCCAGCAGTTTAGCGGGGGCCGAATATACGCAGTATTTT
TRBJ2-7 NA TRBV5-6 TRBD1 CASQTGALREQYF TGTGCCAGTCAAACAGGGGCTCTTAGAGAGCAGTACTTC
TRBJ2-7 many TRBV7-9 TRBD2 CASSLTTSVSYEQYF TGTGCCAGCAGCTTAACGACTAGCGTTTCCTACGAGCAGTACTTC
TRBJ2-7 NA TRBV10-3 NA CAISGNRGPTYEQYF TGTGCCATCAGTGGGAACCGGGGGCCGACCTACGAGCAGTACTTC
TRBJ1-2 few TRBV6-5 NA CASSYLLGAYNGYTF TGTGCCAGCAGTTACCTACTTGGGGCCTACAACGGCTACACCTTC
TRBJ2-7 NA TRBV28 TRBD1 CASSWGTGGLGSYEQYF TGTGCCAGCAGTTGGGGGACAGGGGGTTTGGGATCCTACGAGCAGTACTTC
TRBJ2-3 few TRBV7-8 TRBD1 CASSLVRMLGQTYTDTQYF TGTGCCAGCAGCTTAGTCCGAATGTTGGGACAGACGTACACAGATACGCAGTATTTT
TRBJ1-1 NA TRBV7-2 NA CASSFFSGNTEAFF TGTGCCAGCAGCTTCTTTTCAGGGAACACTGAAGCTTTCTTT
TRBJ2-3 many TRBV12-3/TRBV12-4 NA CASSTSTADTQYF TGTGCCAGCAGTACCTCGACGGCAGATACGCAGTATTTT
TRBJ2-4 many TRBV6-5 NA CASSSRGRLNIQYF TGTGCCAGCAGTTCACGGGGGCGGTTGAACATTCAGTACTTC
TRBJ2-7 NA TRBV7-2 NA CASSHRAGITPYEQYF TGTGCCAGCAGCCACCGGGCGGGAATCACTCCCTACGAGCAGTACTTC
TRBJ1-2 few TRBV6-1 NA CASSQNLDQGYGYTF TGTGCCAGCAGTCAAAACTTGGATCAAGGCTATGGCTACACCTTC
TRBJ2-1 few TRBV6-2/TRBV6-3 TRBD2 CASSYRDGWTSGGLSYNEQFF TGTGCCAGCAGTTATAGGGATGGATGGACTAGCGGGGGTCTCTCCTACAATGAGCAGTTCTTC
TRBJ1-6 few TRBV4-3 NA CASSQESRDSPLHF TGCGCCAGCAGCCAAGAGTCGAGGGATTCACCCCTCCACTTT
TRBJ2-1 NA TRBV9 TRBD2 CASSVRLAGGSSYNEQFF TGTGCCAGCAGCGTAAGGCTAGCGGGGGGAAGCTCCTACAATGAGCAGTTCTTC
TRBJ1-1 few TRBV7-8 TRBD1 CASSWDRDNTEAFF TGTGCCAGCAGCTGGGACAGAGATAACACTGAAGCTTTCTTT
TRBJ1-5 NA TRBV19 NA CASSIFPYSNQPQHF TGTGCCAGTAGTATATTTCCGTATAGCAATCAGCCCCAGCATTTT
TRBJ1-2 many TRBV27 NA CASSLRWTAGIDYGYTF TGTGCCAGCAGTTTAAGATGGACCGCGGGCATTGACTATGGCTACACCTTC
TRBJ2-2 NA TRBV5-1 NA CASSLVGDTRGELFF TGCGCCAGCAGCCTCGTGGGAGATACTCGGGGGGAGCTGTTTTTT
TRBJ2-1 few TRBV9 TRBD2 CASSVATSGNVEQFF TGTGCCAGCAGCGTAGCCACTAGCGGGAATGTTGAGCAGTTCTTC
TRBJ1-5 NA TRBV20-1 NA CSATQGQPQHF TGCAGTGCTACCCAGGGACAGCCCCAGCATTTT
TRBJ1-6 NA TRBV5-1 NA CASSLGFVRDGTNSPLHF TGCGCCAGCAGCTTGGGTTTCGTGCGGGATGGCACCAACTCACCCCTCCACTTT
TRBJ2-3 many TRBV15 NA CATSVGLTGFTDTQYF TGTGCCACCAGCGTGGGACTAACAGGGTTCACAGATACGCAGTATTTT
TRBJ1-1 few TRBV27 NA CASSLTRYSEAFF TGTGCCAGCAGTTTAACCAGGTACTCTGAAGCTTTCTTT
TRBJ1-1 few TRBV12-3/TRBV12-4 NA CASSTRVTGTEAFF TGTGCCAGCAGTACCCGTGTAACGGGCACTGAAGCTTTCTTT
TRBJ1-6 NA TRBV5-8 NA CASGGDSPLHF TGTGCCAGCGGCGGAGATTCACCCCTCCACTTT